The clone carrying this T cell receptor beta chain was counted at least ten times. Its antigen is as yet unknown. The sample comes from a study of T cells in Graves' hyperthyroidism and ophthalmopathy. Findings and caveats of the study: Most thyroid clonotypes that were expanded above 0.001 also turned up in blood. The model made its ophthalmopathy prediction, and onset followed a median approximately 6 months later.

Amplification of TCR beta CDR3 regions was performed using RNA transcripts as template. An initial round of RT-PCR targeting the TCR CDR3 relied on the HTBI primer set. TCRdb processed the multiplex PCR reads anew with MiXCR; each CDR3 protein has one entry. Here the sample spans more than 600,000 distinct CDR3 sequences, around 15% being singletons. Germline CDR1 reads MDHEN; CDR2 reads SYDVKM. CDR3 length: 13 residues. Deletions cut 6 bases from V and 7 bases from J, with 13 bases between. The gene calls are TRBV28 and TRBJ2-1, with D possibly matching TRBD1 (6 bases). The material sequenced was blood. This receptor was taken from a man in his late teens or twenties with Graves' hyperthyroidism. CDR3 protein: CASSGTGSNEQFF. The DNA for the CDR3 is TGTGCCAGCAGCGGAACAGGGTCAAATGAGCAGTTCTTC.